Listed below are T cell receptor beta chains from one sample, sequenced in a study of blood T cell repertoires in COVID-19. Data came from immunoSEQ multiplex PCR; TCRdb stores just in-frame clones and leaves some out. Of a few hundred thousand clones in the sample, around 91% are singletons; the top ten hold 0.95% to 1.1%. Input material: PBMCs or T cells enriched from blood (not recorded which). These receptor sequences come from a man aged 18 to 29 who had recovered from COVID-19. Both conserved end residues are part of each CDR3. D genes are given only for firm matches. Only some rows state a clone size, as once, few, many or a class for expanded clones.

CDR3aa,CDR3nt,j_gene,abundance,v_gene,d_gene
CASSPPSLPGELFF,TGTGCCAGCTCACCACCGTCCCTTCCCGGGGAGCTGTTTTTT,TRBJ2-2,-,TRBV18,-
CASSLWPTSYGYTF,TGTGCCAGCAGCTTATGGCCCACCAGCTATGGCTACACCTTC,TRBJ1-2,-,TRBV7-9,-
CASSLGLGGMSNQPQHF,TGTGCCAGCAGTTTAGGATTAGGAGGGATGAGCAATCAGCCCCAGCATTTT,TRBJ1-5,-,TRBV28,-
CASRSRDLYTDTQYF,TGTGCCAGCAGAAGCCGGGACTTATACACAGATACGCAGTATTTT,TRBJ2-3,-,TRBV2,-
CASSVTGGPRGNTIYF,TGTGCCAGCAGTGTGACAGGGGGCCCGAGAGGAAACACCATATATTTT,TRBJ1-3,-,TRBV25-1,TRBD1
CASSPPGEKLFF,TGTGCCAGCAGCCCGCCGGGGGAAAAACTGTTTTTT,TRBJ1-4,-,TRBV7-9,-
CASSVYRGNSPLHF,TGTGCCAGTAGTGTTTACAGGGGTAATTCACCCCTCCACTTT,TRBJ1-6,-,TRBV19,TRBD1
CASWGRYSTDTQYF,TGTGCCAGCTGGGGCCGCTATTCCACAGATACGCAGTATTTT,TRBJ2-3,few,TRBV27,-
CASGDKDRESPTNEKLFF,TGTGCCAGCGGTGATAAGGACAGGGAGTCGCCAACTAATGAAAAACTGTTTTTT,TRBJ1-4,-,TRBV2,TRBD1
CASSLLGGVTDTQYF,TGTGCCAGCAGCTTGTTAGGCGGGGTTACAGATACGCAGTATTTT,TRBJ2-3,-,TRBV5-4,-
CASSPSGTGTGELFF,TGTGCCAGCTCACCAAGTGGAACAGGGACCGGGGAGCTGTTTTTT,TRBJ2-2,once,TRBV18,-
CASSAGQGGIYGYTF,TGTGCCAGCAGCGCCGGACAGGGAGGAATCTATGGCTACACCTTC,TRBJ1-2,once,TRBV7-9,TRBD1
CASIGSGVNYGYTF,TGTGCCAGCATCGGCTCAGGGGTGAACTATGGCTACACCTTC,TRBJ1-2,-,TRBV28,-
CASLPTSEYEQYF,TGTGCCAGCCTTCCGACTAGCGAATACGAGCAGTACTTC,TRBJ2-7,-,TRBV28,TRBD2
CASSLAGDTIYF,TGTGCCAGCAGCTTAGCAGGGGACACCATATATTTT,TRBJ1-3,-,TRBV11-2,-
CASSLLGQGDAFF,TGTGCCAGCAGTTTATTGGGGCAGGGTGACGCTTTCTTT,TRBJ1-1,-,TRBV12-3/TRBV12-4,-
CASSRDSKNYEQYF,TGTGCCAGTAGTCGGGACAGTAAGAACTACGAGCAGTACTTC,TRBJ2-7,-,TRBV19,TRBD1
CATQDRVGYEQYF,TGTGCCACCCAGGACAGGGTCGGGTACGAGCAGTACTTC,TRBJ2-7,-,TRBV7-8,TRBD1
CASSIQGPERYGYTF,TGTGCCAGTAGTATTCAGGGGCCGGAGCGGTATGGCTACACCTTC,TRBJ1-2,-,TRBV19,-
CASSLKGGDTQYF,TGTGCCAGCAGCTTAAAAGGAGGAGATACGCAGTATTTT,TRBJ2-3,once,TRBV7-2,-
CASNSGEPGELFF,TGTGCCAGCAATTCGGGGGAACCCGGGGAGCTGTTTTTT,TRBJ2-2,-,TRBV7-3,-
CASSRGTGGAIHGYTF,TGTGCCAGCAGTCGGGGAACAGGGGGCGCGATCCATGGCTACACCTTC,TRBJ1-2,-,TRBV7-9,TRBD1
CVRSLPGEATNEKLFF,TGTGTCAGAAGCTTGCCCGGGGAGGCAACTAATGAAAAACTGTTTTTT,TRBJ1-4,-,TRBV7-5,-
CASSSSGSGNTIYF,TGTGCCAGCAGCTCCTCAGGGTCTGGAAACACCATATATTTT,TRBJ1-3,-,TRBV6-2/TRBV6-3,-
CASSLGIQPSNQPQHF,TGTGCCAGCAGCTTAGGTATACAGCCTAGCAATCAGCCCCAGCATTTT,TRBJ1-5,-,TRBV7-9,-
CASSPGLRGNQETQYF,TGTGCCAGCTCACCAGGTTTGCGGGGGAACCAAGAGACCCAGTACTTC,TRBJ2-5,-,TRBV18,TRBD2
CASSQREIQGVDQPQHF,TGTGCCAGCTCACAGCGAGAAATACAGGGGGTAGATCAGCCCCAGCATTTT,TRBJ1-5,-,TRBV18,TRBD1
CASSLGLAEQYF,TGTGCCAGCAGCCTTGGCTTAGCCGAGCAGTACTTC,TRBJ2-7,-,TRBV3-1/TRBV3-2,-
CASSYSARACEQYF,TGTGCCAGCAGTTACTCTGCCAGGGCTTGTGAGCAGTACTTC,TRBJ2-7,-,TRBV6-5,-
CASSLLASGANVLTF,TGTGCCAGCAGTTTGTTGGCCTCTGGGGCCAACGTCCTGACTTTC,TRBJ2-6,-,TRBV27,-
CASSMGTGYEQYF,TGTGCCAGTAGTATGGGGACAGGGTACGAGCAGTACTTC,TRBJ2-7,once,TRBV19,TRBD1
CASSVDEGRGRTEAFF,TGTGCCAGCAGCGTAGATGAGGGGAGGGGACGAACTGAAGCTTTCTTT,TRBJ1-1,-,TRBV9,-
CASSSTTGETEAFF,TGTGCCAGCAGCTCCACGACAGGGGAAACTGAAGCTTTCTTT,TRBJ1-1,-,TRBV7-8,TRBD1
CASSSPSSTSGRAGVTGELFF,TGTGCCAGCAGTTCCCCATCATCGACTAGCGGGAGGGCCGGGGTTACCGGGGAGCTGTTTTTT,TRBJ2-2,-,TRBV28,TRBD2
CASSQYRVGTNEKLFF,TGTGCCAGCAGCCAATACAGGGTCGGGACTAATGAAAAACTGTTTTTT,TRBJ1-4,-,TRBV7-2,-
CASSLIAGDYDYGYTF,TGTGCCAGCAGCTTAATTGCCGGGGACTATGACTATGGCTACACCTTC,TRBJ1-2,-,TRBV7-9,-
CASSQGPSGTQYF,TGTGCCAGCAGCCAAGGGCCTTCAGGGACCCAGTACTTC,TRBJ2-5,once,TRBV4-2,-
CASSPSRANEKLFF,TGTGCCAGCAGCCCGTCCAGGGCTAATGAAAAACTGTTTTTT,TRBJ1-4,-,TRBV3-1/TRBV3-2,-
CATSDRGQGETYNEQFF,TGTGCCACCAGTGACCGCGGACAGGGGGAGACTTACAATGAGCAGTTCTTC,TRBJ2-1,-,TRBV24-1,TRBD1
CASTGDNYYGYTF,TGTGCCAGCACAGGGGACAACTACTATGGCTACACCTTC,TRBJ1-2,-,TRBV2,-
CASSTDSNYGYTF,TGTGCCAGCAGTACGGACAGCAACTATGGCTACACCTTC,TRBJ1-2,-,TRBV2,-
CASSQDLLITDTQYF,TGTGCCAGCAGCCAAGATCTACTAATCACAGATACGCAGTATTTT,TRBJ2-3,-,TRBV3-1/TRBV3-2,-
CASSSGQGARGYTF,TGTGCCAGCAGTTCCGGACAGGGGGCGCGCGGCTACACCTTC,TRBJ1-2,-,TRBV28,TRBD1
CASSLPASSYNEQFF,TGTGCCAGCAGTTTACCAGCGAGCTCCTACAATGAGCAGTTCTTC,TRBJ2-1,-,TRBV28,-
CAIRQGSYHNEQFF,TGTGCCATCCGGCAGGGGTCCTATCACAATGAGCAGTTCTTC,TRBJ2-1,-,TRBV28,-
CASSLATGSTNEKLFF,TGTGCCAGCAGCTTAGCTACAGGGTCGACTAATGAAAAACTGTTTTTT,TRBJ1-4,-,TRBV7-9,-
CAINQGARTGELFF,TGTGCCATCAATCAGGGGGCGCGAACCGGGGAGCTGTTTTTT,TRBJ2-2,-,TRBV10-3,TRBD1
CSVTSGGVDEQYF,TGCAGCGTAACTAGCGGGGGGGTAGATGAGCAGTACTTC,TRBJ2-7,-,TRBV29-1,TRBD2
CAWSPQGSEQYF,TGTGCCTGGAGTCCCCAGGGTTCCGAGCAGTACTTC,TRBJ2-7,-,TRBV30,-
CASSGSGSVAFF,TGTGCCAGCAGTGGTTCAGGAAGTGTAGCTTTCTTT,TRBJ1-1,-,TRBV6-4,-
CASSPSPSGRVHEQYF,TGTGCCAGCAGCCCCTCCCCTAGCGGGAGGGTCCACGAGCAGTACTTC,TRBJ2-7,-,TRBV7-2,TRBD2
CASSLEWLGNQPQHF,TGTGCCAGCAGCTTAGAATGGTTAGGCAATCAGCCCCAGCATTTT,TRBJ1-5,-,TRBV7-2,-